This T cell receptor (beta chain) was found in a study of neurological immune-mediated disorders. Germline V gene sequence: CDR1 DFQATT, CDR2 SNEGSKA (reference sequence). The CDR3 has 13 amino acids. Between the trimmed V and J ends, which lost 4 bases and 1 base, there was a span of 11 bases. There are many counts of this clonotype. TCRdb passed the 5' RACE reads through MiXCR, listing each CDR3 protein once. The table records approximately 59,000 distinct CDR3 sequences, around 5% of them present only once. The TCR comes from a human donor with multiple sclerosis. The donor label of this sample is uncertain. V and J are TRBV20-1 and TRBJ2-7; D uncertain. Input material: PBMCs. In DNA, the CDR3 is TGCAGTGCTAACCCAGGTGGATCCTACGAGCAGTACTTC. The encoded protein is CSANPGGSYEQYF.